This entry lists 15 T cell receptor beta chains sequenced from one sample in a study of blood T cell repertoires in COVID-19. The assay was immunoSEQ multiplex PCR, and TCRdb's table has in-frame clones only and misses some. The sample has about 400,000 clones; over 85% are singletons. The material sequenced was PBMCs or T cells enriched from blood (not recorded which). These receptors came from a woman in her thirties who had recovered from COVID-19.

V gene TRBV7-2 combines with J gene TRBJ2-5; D is perhaps TRBD2 (6 bases). The V gene's germline CDR1 is SGHTA and CDR2 FQGNSA. CDR3 length: 14 amino acids. V gave up 3 bases and J gave up 4 bases, with 12 bases separating them. The CDR3: CASSFLAGSETQYF. The CDR3 DNA sequence: TGTGCCAGCAGCTTCTTGGCGGGGTCAGAGACCCAGTACTTC.

A few counts support this clone. CDR3 DNA sequence: TGTGCCAGCAGCTCGGCGGTGGGACAGGGGCTTACCTTCGGCTACACCTTC. It specifies CASSSAVGQGLTFGYTF. The genes are TRBV13 and TRBJ1-2; 10 bases fit TRBD1. CDR1 PRHDT and CDR2 FYEKMQ come from the germline V gene (reference sequence). CDR3 length equals 17 residues. The junction had 16 bases not matched to a gene; V was cut back by 4 bases and J by 8 bases.

The V and J genes are TRBV6-1 and TRBJ2-7; D may be TRBD2 (6 bases). CDR3 length: 18 residues. Trimming stripped 2 bases from V and 4 bases from J, with 24 bases between. Germline loops: CDR1 MNHNS, CDR2 SASEGT. CDR3 in amino acids: CASSEHAYNIGGGYEQYF. The CDR3 DNA follows: TGTGCCAGCAGTGAACATGCTTACAACATAGGTGGGGGGTACGAGCAGTACTTC.

The chain employs TRBV6-6 and TRBJ1-5; D possibly corresponds to TRBD1 (6 bases). The V end lost 5 bases, the J end lost 9 bases, and 23 bases lay between the germline ends. Germline assignment: CDR1 MNHNY and CDR2 SVGAGI (reference sequence). The CDR3 runs 16 residues. The CDR3 here is CASSGNQGPPLRPQHF. The DNA for the CDR3 is TGTGCCAGCAGTGGTAATCAGGGGCCCCCCCTACGGCCCCAGCATTTT.

This chain uses TRBV6-5 with TRBJ2-1; 11 positions agree with TRBD2. The CDR3 has 15 residues. The junction had 4 bases not matched to a gene; V was cut back by 7 bases and J by 2 bases. Germline CDR1 and CDR2: MNHEY and SVGAGI. The CDR3 reads CASTEGLAAYNEQFF. For the CDR3, the DNA is TGTGCCAGCACCGAGGGACTAGCGGCCTACAATGAGCAGTTCTTC.

As regards this clone: Other DNA sequences in this sample translate to the same CDR3. The CDR3 reads CAWSPGGYGYTF. CDR3 sequence (DNA): TGTGCCTGGAGTCCTGGCGGCTATGGCTACACCTTC. This rearrangement joins TRBV30 to TRBJ1-2; D is uncertain. The CDR3 has 12 amino acids. The V end was cut by 2 bases, the J end by 4 bases, with 8 bases between. Germline-derived CDR1 and CDR2 are GTSNPN and SVGIG (reference sequence).

The chain joins TRBV27 to TRBJ2-7; TRBD2 matches 12 bases. V lost 5 bases, J lost 1 base, and 9 bases stayed unmatched. This CDR3 contains 17 residues. In germline, CDR1 is MNHEY, CDR2 SMNVEV (reference sequence). CDR3 DNA sequence: TGTGCCAGCAGTCCCCGGACTAGCGGGATTCTATCCTACGAGCAGTACTTC. Translation gives CASSPRTSGILSYEQYF.

The genes are TRBV9 and TRBJ2-2; D is unresolved. Trimming left V 1 base short and J 7 bases short, with 20 bases between. CDR1 is SGDLS, CDR2 YYNGEE, per germline. The CDR3 totals 17 residues. CDR3 region: CASSVSPGFVIGGELFF. The CDR3 nucleotides read TGTGCCAGCAGCGTATCCCCCGGGTTCGTGATCGGCGGGGAGCTGTTTTTT. Full variable domain (rest looked up from reference TRBV9 and TRBJ2-2): DSGVTQTPKHLITATGQRVTLRCSPRSGDLSVYWYQQSLDQGLQFLIQYYNGEERAKGNILERFSAQQFPDLHSELNLSSLELGDSALYFCASSVSPGFVIGGELFFGEGSRLTVL.

The genes are TRBV6-5 and TRBJ1-4; no definite D call. CDR3 length equals 13 residues. Trimming pared 7 bases from V and 0 bases from J, leaving 6 bases between. CDR1 MNHEY and CDR2 SVGAGI come from the germline V gene. The CDR3 reads CASMGATNEKLFF. The CDR3 DNA reads as TGTGCCAGCATGGGAGCAACTAATGAAAAACTGTTTTTT.

This chain links TRBV30 with TRBJ2-3; D gene unclear. Germline V gives CDR1 GTSNPN, CDR2 SVGIG (reference sequence). V lost 3 bases and J 5 bases, leaving 9 bases between the germline ends. The CDR3 consists of 12 residues. CDR3 amino acids: CAWRFRRDTQYF. The CDR3 DNA reads as TGTGCCTGGAGGTTTCGGAGAGATACGCAGTATTTT. The full variable domain, in which reference TRBV30 and TRBJ2-3 provide the parts outside the CDR3, is SQTIHQWPATLVQPVGSPLSLECTVEGTSNPNLYWYRQAAGRGLQLLFYSVGIGQISSEVPQNLSASRPQDRQFILSSKKLLLSDSGFYLCAWRFRRDTQYFGPGTRLTVL.

This sequence joins TRBV5-6 and TRBJ1-3, with D maybe TRBD1 (5 bases). V lost 4 bases and J lost 0, with 11 bases in between. Germline CDR1 reads SGHDT; CDR2 reads YYEEEE. This CDR3 spans 15 amino acids. The CDR3 reads CASSNTGDSGNTIYF. In DNA form, the CDR3 reads TGTGCCAGCAGCAACACAGGAGACTCTGGAAACACCATATATTTT.

V and J are TRBV5-4 and TRBJ2-7; D remains unclear. Germline V gives CDR1 SGHNT, CDR2 YYREEE (reference sequence). The V and J ends lost 0 bases and 5 bases respectively, with 9 bases between them. The CDR3 is made up of 13 amino acids. The CDR3 DNA reads TGTGCCAGCAGCTTGGTTGGAGTCCACGAGCAGTACTTC. Translation gives CASSLVGVHEQYF.

The chain has TRBV11-1 and TRBJ1-1, with 10 nucleotides matching TRBD1. The CDR3 extends over 16 amino acids. The J segment lost 1 base and the V segment lost 4 bases, leaving 6 bases of the junction unmatched. Germline V CDR1 and CDR2: SGHAT, FQDESV (reference sequence). The CDR3 loop is CASSSTGGIGNTEAFF. CDR3 DNA sequence: TGTGCCAGCAGCTCGACAGGGGGCATCGGGAACACTGAAGCTTTCTTT.

Only one count was recorded for this clone. This CDR3 reads CASSRLAGGITDTQYF. The CDR3 DNA is TGCGCCAGCAGCCGGTTAGCGGGGGGGATCACAGATACGCAGTATTTT. This rearrangement joins TRBV4-3 to TRBJ2-3, with 11 bases that match TRBD2. CDR1 is LGHNA, CDR2 YSLEER, per germline. V lost 4 bases to trimming and J lost 2 bases; unmatched junction nucleotides: 5. The CDR3 length is 16 residues.

The rearrangement links TRBV3-1 (or the pseudogene TRBV3-2) to TRBJ2-5, with 11 bases matching TRBD2. Trimming at V came to 8 bases and at J to 4 bases, leaving 3 bases not matched to a gene. This CDR3 comprises 13 residues. Germline V gene lookup returns CDR1 LGHDT and CDR2 YNNKEL (reference sequence). The CDR3 loop reads CASEGLAVETQYF. The CDR3 nucleotides are TGTGCCAGCGAGGGACTAGCGGTAGAGACCCAGTACTTC.